The 5 T cell receptor beta chains below come from one sample, sequenced in a study of T cell responses to AZD1222 COVID-19 vaccine. Measured with immunoSEQ multiplex PCR; TCRdb has only the in-frame clones, and not every one. Of 75,000 to 95,000 clones listed, nearly 90% were seen once; the top ten hold about a tenth. This sample comprised peripheral blood, obtained on day 0 of AZD1222 vaccination. The receptors were sampled from an adult in good health.

The chain uses TRBV2 and TRBJ1-1, with TRBD1 matching 7 bases. CDR1 SNHLY and CDR2 FYNNEI come from the germline V gene. J lost 0 bases, V lost 8 bases, and 15 bases had no gene match. The CDR3 spans 17 residues. CDR3 nucleotides: TGTGCCAGCCGGGTTGTATGGGGACAGACTCTGAACACTGAAGCTTTCTTT. Its translation is CASRVVWGQTLNTEAFF.

The chain combines TRBV10-3 with TRBJ2-5; D might be TRBD1 or TRBD2, each matching 7 bases. V lost 2 bases, J lost 6 bases, and 19 bases lay in between. CDR1 ENHRY and CDR2 SYGVKD come from the germline V gene. The CDR3 has 16 residues. The CDR3 spells CAISEREGARGQTQYF. DNA of the CDR3: TGTGCCATCAGTGAGAGGGAGGGGGCCCGAGGGCAGACCCAGTACTTC.

V usage is TRBV5-1 and J usage is TRBJ2-2, with D perhaps assigned TRBD1 or TRBD2 (5 bases each). The CDR3 covers 14 residues. CDR1 is SGHRS and CDR2 is YFSETQ in the germline V gene. V lost 0 bases and J lost 6, with 9 bases in between. The DNA for the CDR3 is TGCGCCAGCAGCTTGGTTCAGGGAGCCGGGGAGCTGTTTTTT. Protein product: CASSLVQGAGELFF.

This chain connects TRBV7-9 to TRBJ2-1; D remains ambiguous. CDR1 is SEHNR and CDR2 is FQNEAQ in the germline V gene (reference sequence). The CDR3 runs 13 residues. V lost 5 bases and J 2 bases, leaving 7 bases between the germline ends. The CDR3 nucleotides read TGTGCCAGCAGCCTGGACGCCTACAATGAGCAGTTCTTC. Translation gives CASSLDAYNEQFF.

This chain connects TRBV19 to TRBJ1-2; no reliable D call. Trimming left V 4 bases short and J 4 bases short, with 13 bases between. CDR1 and CDR2 (germline): LNHDA, SQIVND (reference sequence). The CDR3 is made up of 14 amino acids. The CDR3 DNA is TGTGCCAGTAGTACCCAACTGACCCGCTATGGCTACACCTTC. Its protein is CASSTQLTRYGYTF.